The 29 T cell receptor beta chains below come from one sample, sequenced in a study of blood T cell repertoires in COVID-19. Assay used: immunoSEQ multiplex PCR; TCRdb lists only in-frame clones, some missing. The sample lists approximately 240,000 clones, around nine tenths occurring once. Sequenced input: PBMCs or T cells enriched from blood (not recorded which). These receptor sequences come from a woman under 30 who had recovered from COVID-19.

The J gene is TRBJ1-1, the V gene TRBV18; tentatively, D is TRBD1 (5 bases). Trimming took 4 bases from V and 1 from J, leaving 13 bases between them. From germline, CDR1 is KGHSH and CDR2 LQKENI. The CDR3 spans 15 residues. This chain's CDR3 is CASSQEAGGNTEAFF. DNA for the CDR3: TGTGCCAGCTCACAAGAGGCGGGGGGGAACACTGAAGCTTTCTTT.

J is TRBJ2-2 and V is TRBV7-9, with a possible D match to TRBD1 (6 bases). Trimming pared 4 bases from V and 3 bases from J, leaving 12 bases between. CDR1 SEHNR and CDR2 FQNEAQ come from the germline V gene (reference sequence). This CDR3 comprises 15 residues. The CDR3 loop reads CASSSYRVDTGELFF. As DNA, the CDR3 is TGTGCCAGCAGCTCGTACAGGGTGGACACCGGGGAGCTGTTTTTT.

The chain recombines TRBV6-1 with TRBJ2-7, with TRBD2 matching over 8 bases. The germline V gene has CDR1 MNHNS and CDR2 SASEGT. There are 13 residues in the CDR3. V shed 3 bases and J 6 bases; nucleotides not matched to a gene: 4. The CDR3 DNA reads TGTGCCAGCAGTGACCTCGGGGGGGCCGAGCAGTACTTC. This codes for CASSDLGGAEQYF.

The rearrangement joins TRBV19 to TRBJ1-2, with TRBD1 matching over 12 bases. In germline, CDR1 is LNHDA, CDR2 SQIVND (reference sequence). V gave up 5 bases and J gave up 6 bases; unmatched junction bases: 7. The CDR3 sequence is 15 residues long. The CDR3 bases are TGTGCCAGTAGTGGGACAGGGGGCGCAAGGGATGGCTACACCTTC. It encodes CASSGTGGARDGYTF.

The chain couples TRBV20-1 to TRBJ1-5; 7 positions match TRBD1. The CDR3 contains 20 residues. The germline V gene encodes CDR1 DFQATT and CDR2 SNEGSKA (reference sequence). V dropped 3 bases and J dropped 1; count of bases not matched to a gene: 21. CDR3 in DNA: TGCAGTGCTAGTTCATCGGGGACCAGGGGGTGGGATATAAGCAATCAGCCCCAGCATTTT. Its protein is CSASSSGTRGWDISNQPQHF.

The chain links TRBV15 to TRBJ2-3; 7 bases are shared with TRBD1. The germline V gene has CDR1 LNHNV and CDR2 YYDKDF (reference sequence). With 1 base clipped from V and 0 bases from J, the junction kept 4 bases outside the gene matches. The CDR3 length is 16 residues. CDR3 sequence reads: CATSRGPQGSTDTQYF. The CDR3 DNA reads TGTGCCACCAGCAGAGGGCCACAGGGGAGCACAGATACGCAGTATTTT.

V gene TRBV28 combines with J gene TRBJ2-2; perhaps TRBD1 as D (6 bases). V was trimmed by 5 bases and J by 2 bases, leaving 12 bases between them. Germline lookup yields CDR1 MDHEN and CDR2 SYDVKM. This CDR3 region has 15 residues. The CDR3 loop reads CASSKGTLNTGELFF. In nucleotides, the CDR3 is TGTGCCAGCAGTAAAGGGACACTAAACACCGGGGAGCTGTTTTTT.

The genes are TRBV6-7 and TRBJ1-5, with no clear D. TRBV6-7 is an ORF, with its function uncertain. The V end was cut by 2 bases, the J end by 3 bases, with 8 bases between. The CDR3 extends over 14 amino acids. The CDR3 loop is CASSYEKPNQPQHF. CDR3 DNA: TGTGCCAGCAGTTACGAGAAACCCAATCAGCCCCAGCATTTT.

V is TRBV7-9 and J is TRBJ2-1; 10 bases are a match to TRBD2. The V gene end was trimmed by 3 bases and the J gene end by 6 bases; junction bases not matched to a gene: 5. Germline CDR1 and CDR2: SEHNR and FQNEAQ (reference sequence). The CDR3 runs 15 residues. The CDR3 spells CASSFIRLAGNEQFF. CDR3 sequence (DNA): TGTGCCAGCAGCTTTATCCGACTAGCGGGCAATGAGCAGTTCTTC.

The genes are TRBV9 and TRBJ2-3; 8 bases line up with TRBD2. Per the germline V gene, CDR1 is SGDLS and CDR2 is YYNGEE. This CDR3 comprises 14 residues. With 4 bases clipped from V and 0 bases from J, the junction kept 1 base outside the gene matches. In DNA, the CDR3 is TGTGCCAGCAGCCCTAGCGGGAGCACAGATACGCAGTATTTT. Translated, it gives CASSPSGSTDTQYF.

V usage is TRBV19 and J usage is TRBJ1-2, with a tentative D call TRBD1 (5 bases). In germline, CDR1 is LNHDA, CDR2 SQIVND (reference sequence). The CDR3 sequence is 12 residues long. V was shortened by 10 bases and J by 4 bases, with 13 bases between the two germline ends. CDR3 DNA: TGTGCCACTACCGGAAGGGGCTATGGCTACACCTTC. It is translated as CATTGRGYGYTF.

This chain uses TRBV4-3 with TRBJ2-6, with D maybe TRBD1 (5 bases). Looked up from germline, CDR1 is LGHNA and CDR2 is YSLEER. V gave up 4 bases and J gave up 4 bases, with 11 bases separating them. The CDR3 sequence is 15 residues long. The DNA of the CDR3 is TGCGCCAGCAGCCCCAGGACACCCGGGGCCAACGTCCTGACTTTC. The encoded protein is CASSPRTPGANVLTF.

The rearrangement links TRBV5-1 to TRBJ1-2, with TRBD1 as a possible D gene (6 bases). Germline values: CDR1 SGHRS, CDR2 YFSETQ. This CDR3 contains 14 residues. Trimming took off 0 bases at V and 4 bases at J, with 10 bases between the two ends. CDR3 protein: CASSLAGQSYGYTF. Written as DNA, the CDR3 is TGCGCCAGCAGCTTGGCCGGACAGTCCTATGGCTACACCTTC.

This chain's CDR3 is CSVVSRGPETQYF. The CDR3 coding sequence is TGCAGCGTTGTGAGCAGGGGGCCAGAGACCCAGTACTTC. The chain combines TRBV29-1 with TRBJ2-5, with 8 bases lining up with TRBD1. The CDR3 runs 13 residues. The junction had 5 bases not matched to a gene; V was cut back by 4 bases and J by 4 bases. CDR1 and CDR2 (germline): SQVTM, ANQGSEA.

Details on this clone: Compared with germline, one end of the junction differs, possibly owing to a read error. As DNA, the CDR3 is TGTGCCACCAGTGACACCTGGCAGGATGGATCCTTTCACTTC. Translation gives CATSDTWQDGSFHF. This chain uses TRBV24-1 with TRBJ2-4, with D uncertain. This CDR3 comprises 14 residues. The germline gives CDR1 KGHDR, CDR2 SFDVKD.

This chain links TRBV19 with TRBJ1-5; TRBD1 might be the D (5 bases). Trimming took 5 bases from V and 0 from J, leaving 17 bases between them. This CDR3 is built from 17 residues. Per germline, CDR1 LNHDA and CDR2 SQIVND (reference sequence). The CDR3 reads CASSDIDRVYSNQPQHF. CDR3 DNA: TGTGCCAGTAGTGATATTGACAGAGTATATAGCAATCAGCCCCAGCATTTT.

This chain joins TRBV7-2 and TRBJ1-6; perhaps TRBD1 as D (6 bases). V lost 5 bases to trimming and J lost 9 bases, with 14 bases between them. In germline, CDR1 is SGHTA, CDR2 FQGNSA. CDR3 size: 14 residues. CDR3 sequence reads: CASSPGAQGSPLHF. In nucleotides, the CDR3 is TGTGCCAGCAGCCCAGGGGCCCAGGGTTCACCCCTCCACTTT.

The V call is TRBV21-1, the J call TRBJ1-5; the table's TRBD1 call for D was not verified on the DNA. TRBV21-1 is an annotated pseudogene. CDR3 length: 15 amino acids. This CDR3 reads CASSRAINVCQPQHF. As DNA, the CDR3 is TGTGCCAGCAGCAGGGCTATTAATGTTTGCCAGCCCCAGCATTTT.

The rearrangement uses TRBV6-1 and TRBJ2-7; a weak D match, TRBD2 (5 bases). CDR3 length equals 17 residues. V was pared by 3 bases and J by 2 bases, with 20 bases between. CDR1 is MNHNS, CDR2 SASEGT, per germline. The CDR3 here is CASSDTLRGLSTYEQYF. The CDR3 DNA reads as TGTGCCAGCAGTGACACTCTCCGGGGTCTCAGCACCTACGAGCAGTACTTC.

This clone was recorded once. The chain has TRBV19 and TRBJ1-1, with D perhaps TRBD1 (6 bases). The germline CDR1 and CDR2 sequences are LNHDA and SQIVND (reference sequence). V was trimmed by 3 bases and J by 6 bases, leaving 20 bases between them. CDR3 length: 16 residues. In nucleotides, the CDR3 is TGTGCCAGTAGTATTCTCCCCGTTGCGGGGGCCGCTGAAGCTTTCTTT. Translated: CASSILPVAGAAEAFF.

V gene TRBV11-3 combines with J gene TRBJ2-5; possibly TRBD1 for D (6 bases). CDR1 and CDR2 from the germline V gene are SGHNT and YENEEA. The CDR3 has 15 amino acids. The V and J ends lost 5 bases and 4 bases respectively, with 17 bases between them. The CDR3 spells CASSTQGVSGETQYF. CDR3 DNA sequence: TGTGCCAGCAGCACACAGGGTGTCAGTGGAGAGACCCAGTACTTC.

The J gene is TRBJ1-1, the V gene TRBV5-1, with 7 bases lining up with TRBD1. This CDR3 spans 15 amino acids. The germline gives CDR1 SGHRS, CDR2 YFSETQ. With 4 bases clipped from V and 0 bases from J, the junction kept 6 bases outside the gene matches. The DNA for the CDR3 is TGCGCCAGCAGCCGCGGACAGGTCATGAACACTGAAGCTTTCTTT. It translates to CASSRGQVMNTEAFF.

The chain recombines TRBV24-1 with TRBJ2-1, with 8 bases matching TRBD1. This CDR3 contains 17 residues. Germline V gives CDR1 KGHDR, CDR2 SFDVKD. J was trimmed by 3 bases and V by 3 bases; bases with no gene match: 9. The CDR3 loop is CATSDVRTGSNYNEQFF. CDR3 nucleotide sequence: TGTGCCACCAGTGATGTCAGGACAGGGTCTAACTACAATGAGCAGTTCTTC.

The chain combines TRBV18 with TRBJ2-1, with D uncertain. V was clipped by 1 base and J by 0 bases, with 4 bases between them. The CDR3 is 14 amino acids. The germline CDR1 and CDR2 sequences are KGHSH and LQKENI. The CDR3 DNA sequence: TGTGCCAGCTCACCACAGAGCTCCTACAATGAGCAGTTCTTC. Amino acids: CASSPQSSYNEQFF.

The chain uses TRBV11-3 and TRBJ2-7, with D possibly being TRBD2 (5 bases). Germline V gene data show CDR1 as SGHNT and CDR2 as YENEEA. There are 12 residues in the CDR3. Trimming left V 0 bases short and J 9 bases short, with 9 bases between. CDR3 coding DNA: TGTGCCAGCAGCTTAGAGATCGGAGGGCAGTACTTC. Translating gives CASSLEIGGQYF.

This chain joins TRBV5-1 and TRBJ1-3; TRBD1 matches 7 bases. Trimming at V came to 4 bases and at J to 1 base, leaving 17 bases not matched to a gene. The CDR3 spans 19 residues. Germline CDR1 SGHRS, CDR2 YFSETQ. The CDR3 DNA is TGCGCCAGCAGCACCGGACAGGATAGGGGATTCGAGTCTGGAAACACCATATATTTT. It encodes CASSTGQDRGFESGNTIYF.

This clone has just one count. V is TRBV3-1 (or the pseudogene TRBV3-2) and J is TRBJ1-4; no clear D. This CDR3 region has 13 residues. Trimming cost V 8 bases and J 0 bases, with 7 bases left between them. Germline loops: CDR1 LGHDT, CDR2 YNNKEL (reference sequence). In DNA, the CDR3 is TGTGCCAGCGGCGGGGCAACTAATGAAAAACTGTTTTTT. Its protein is CASGGATNEKLFF.

The chain combines TRBV9 with TRBJ1-2; D is uncertain. V was cut by 4 bases and J by 4 bases, with 17 bases left in between. This CDR3 region has 15 residues. Germline lookup yields CDR1 SGDLS and CDR2 YYNGEE. The CDR3 sequence: CASSLTSGVGYGYTF. In DNA form, the CDR3 reads TGTGCCAGCAGCCTAACGTCGGGAGTAGGCTATGGCTACACCTTC.

The rearrangement links TRBV4-2 to TRBJ1-1; D is possibly TRBD1 (6 bases). The germline V and J ends were trimmed by 2 bases and 8 bases, with 12 bases remaining between them. The CDR3 covers 13 residues. Germline values: CDR1 LGHNA, CDR2 YNFKEQ. CDR3 in amino acids: CASSQIEDREAFF. For the CDR3, the DNA is TGTGCCAGCAGCCAAATCGAAGACAGGGAAGCTTTCTTT.